This is a list of T cell receptor beta chains from one sample in a study of cytomegalovirus exposure and HLA in healthy donors. Here immunoSEQ multiplex PCR was the method, and the copy in TCRdb shows in-frame clones only, minus some. The sample records some 150,000 clones, about 80% being singletons. Sample: PBMCs. The receptors shown here come from a middle-aged man in good health and CMV-seropositive. Both conserved end residues are part of each CDR3. The order of the fields is V gene, clone size, J gene, D gene, CDR3 DNA, CDR3 protein. D genes are given only for firm matches. A clone size is listed for some rows: how often the clone was seen (once, few, many), or a class if it is expanded.

TRBV6-1,.,TRBJ2-2,TRBD2,TGTGCCAGCAGTGAAGCGGCGGCTAGCGGGAGGACCGGGGAGCTGTTTTTT,CASSEAAASGRTGELFF
TRBV6-6,few,TRBJ1-1,.,TGTGCCAGCAGTCCCGACAGGTTGAACACTGAAGCTTTCTTT,CASSPDRLNTEAFF
TRBV10-1,.,TRBJ2-7,.,TGCGCCAGCAGTGAGTCGACTGGCGGGATCTCTTACGAGCAGTACTTC,CASSESTGGISYEQYF
TRBV9,.,TRBJ2-1,TRBD2,TGTGCCAGCAGCGCCAGACTAGCGGGAGGCTACAATGAGCAGTTCTTC,CASSARLAGGYNEQFF
TRBV10-3,.,TRBJ2-3,.,TGTGCCATCAGTGAGAAAGCGGACCGCACAGATACGCAGTATTTT,CAISEKADRTDTQYF
TRBV11-2,once,TRBJ2-3,.,TGTGCCAGCAGCTTATTGGCCAACACAGATACGCAGTATTTT,CASSLLANTDTQYF
TRBV2,.,TRBJ1-4,TRBD1,TGTGCCAGCAGCCGGGACAGGGGTGAAAAACTGTTTTTT,CASSRDRGEKLFF
TRBV4-1,.,TRBJ2-7,TRBD2,TGCGCCAGCAGCGCCGTCCCTAGCGGGAGGAACTACGAGCAGTACTTC,CASSAVPSGRNYEQYF
TRBV2,.,TRBJ2-7,.,TGTGCCAGCAGGGAGCCCAGCTACGAGCAGTACTTC,CASREPSYEQYF
TRBV18,.,TRBJ1-3,TRBD1,TGTGCCAGCTCACCCGAGACAGGGGGCAGAGACACCATATATTTT,CASSPETGGRDTIYF
TRBV9,.,TRBJ2-7,.,TGTGCCAGCAGCGTAGACGCGGGCCAAAGCTCCTACGAGCAGTACTTC,CASSVDAGQSSYEQYF
TRBV7-2,.,TRBJ2-7,TRBD2,TGTGCCAGCAGCACAACGACTAGCGGATACTACGAGCAGTACTTC,CASSTTTSGYYEQYF
TRBV9,.,TRBJ2-1,TRBD2,TGTGCCAGCAGCCGGACTAGCGGGAGCACCTACAATGAGCAGTTCTTC,CASSRTSGSTYNEQFF
TRBV2,.,TRBJ1-4,.,TGTGCCAGCAGTGAAAGTGTAGGGGCGTCTGAAAAACTGTTTTTT,CASSESVGASEKLFF
TRBV10-3,.,TRBJ2-1,.,TGTGCCATCAGTGATGGTCTAGCAGAAGACAATGAGCAGTTCTTC,CAISDGLAEDNEQFF
TRBV9,once,TRBJ2-7,.,TGTGCCAGCAGCGTAATTGAGCGGGCGGGCGAGCAGTACTTC,CASSVIERAGEQYF
TRBV19,.,TRBJ1-2,TRBD1,TGTGCCAGTAGTTCCACCAGGACAGGGGGAATGTATGGCTACACCTTC,CASSSTRTGGMYGYTF
TRBV27,.,TRBJ2-1,.,TGTGCCAGCAGGAAAGACTTGATCAATGAGCAGTTCTTC,CASRKDLINEQFF
TRBV7-9,.,TRBJ1-2,TRBD1,TGTGCCAGCAGCTTAAGACAGGGGCACTATGGCTACACCTTC,CASSLRQGHYGYTF
TRBV7-3,.,TRBJ1-1,.,TGTGCCAGCAGCTTATTAATCCGGACTGAAGCTTTCTTT,CASSLLIRTEAFF
TRBV7-2,.,TRBJ1-1,.,TGTGCCAGCAGCTTCCGGGGGATCGTTAACACTGAAGCTTTCTTT,CASSFRGIVNTEAFF
TRBV2,.,TRBJ2-7,.,TGTGCCAGCAGTTCCCAGTCCTACGAGCAGTACTTC,CASSSQSYEQYF
TRBV5-1,.,TRBJ1-2,TRBD1,TGCGCCAGCAGCTTAGGACAGGGGGCAGGTGGCTACACCTTC,CASSLGQGAGGYTF
TRBV5-1,few,TRBJ2-1,TRBD2,TGCGCCAGCAGCACTCGAACCGGGACTAGCGGGAGTGAGCAGTTCTTC,CASSTRTGTSGSEQFF
TRBV7-8,.,TRBJ2-7,TRBD1,TGTGCCAGCAGCTTGGAAGGGACAGGGGGCTTCTACGAGCAGTACTTC,CASSLEGTGGFYEQYF
TRBV2,few,TRBJ1-4,TRBD1,TGTGCCAGCAGCAGACAGGGAGGAGAAAAACTGTTTTTT,CASSRQGGEKLFF
TRBV11-1,.,TRBJ2-7,TRBD2,TGTGCCAGCAGCCCGAGACTAGCGGTATCCTACGAGCAGTACTTC,CASSPRLAVSYEQYF
TRBV10-3,.,TRBJ1-1,TRBD1,TGTGCCATCAGGGGGGGGACAGGAATGAACACTGAAGCTTTCTTT,CAIRGGTGMNTEAFF
TRBV5-1,.,TRBJ2-3,TRBD2,TGCGCCAGCAGCAAAGGACTAGCGGGAGTAGATACGCAGTATTTT,CASSKGLAGVDTQYF
TRBV4-1,.,TRBJ1-1,TRBD1,TGCGCCAGCAGCCAAGTCCCGGGACAGGGGTTTAGGGCTTTCTTT,CASSQVPGQGFRAFF
TRBV19,.,TRBJ1-4,.,TGTGCCAGTAGCAATGGGGGGGGGCGAGGGGAAAAACTGTTTTTT,CASSNGGGRGEKLFF
TRBV28,few,TRBJ1-5,TRBD1,TGTGCCAGCAGGAAACAGGGGAATAGCAATCAGCCCCAGCATTTT,CASRKQGNSNQPQHF
TRBV2,.,TRBJ2-1,.,TGTGCCAGCAGTGAGAGACAGTTCCGGGAGCAGTTCTTC,CASSERQFREQFF
TRBV11-2,.,TRBJ2-7,.,TGTGCCTTTCCGGACAGTCCCTACGAGCAGTACTTC,CAFPDSPYEQYF
TRBV28,.,TRBJ2-7,TRBD1,TGTGCCAGCAGGGCCCGGGACAGATCCTACGAGCAGTACTTC,CASRARDRSYEQYF
TRBV6-5,.,TRBJ1-1,TRBD1,TGTGCCGGCCTTAGGACAGGGGGGATTAACACTGAAGCTTTCTTT,CAGLRTGGINTEAFF
TRBV6-6,few,TRBJ1-2,.,TGTGCCAGCAGTTACGGGCCAACCGGTGGCTACACCTTC,CASSYGPTGGYTF
TRBV11-2,.,TRBJ2-2,TRBD2,TGTGCCAGCAGGCACTCCTGGCTAGCGGGAGTGGGGCCCACCGGGGAGCTGTTTTTT,CASRHSWLAGVGPTGELFF
TRBV18,.,TRBJ2-5,TRBD1,TGTGCCAGCTCACCACCGGGACAGCAAGAGACCCAGTACTTC,CASSPPGQQETQYF
TRBV6-5,.,TRBJ2-2,TRBD2,TGTGCCAGCAGTCCGGGAGGGACCACCGGGGAGCTGTTTTTT,CASSPGGTTGELFF
TRBV11-3,.,TRBJ2-5,.,TGTGCCAGCAGCGAACTCAAGATTCGAGGGACCCAGTACTTC,CASSELKIRGTQYF
TRBV5-1,.,TRBJ1-4,TRBD1,TGCGCCAGCAGCCCTGGACAGGGCTTGACTAATGAAAAACTGTTTTTT,CASSPGQGLTNEKLFF
TRBV18,few,TRBJ2-5,.,TGTGCCAGCTCACCGCCCCAGGGCCAAGAGACCCAGTACTTC,CASSPPQGQETQYF
TRBV7-2,.,TRBJ2-2,.,TGTGCCAGCAGCTTACAGTTGGCAGGGAACACCGGGGAGCTGTTTTTT,CASSLQLAGNTGELFF
TRBV7-6,.,TRBJ2-1,.,TGTGCCAGCAGCTTACGTCCTCAGGGGAAGGATGAGCAGTTCTTC,CASSLRPQGKDEQFF
TRBV10-3,once,TRBJ1-1,TRBD1,TGTGCCATCAGTGAGTCGGCAGGGGGCTCTGAAGCTTTCTTT,CAISESAGGSEAFF
TRBV4-1,.,TRBJ1-6,TRBD1,TGCGCCAGCAGCCAGTCCCGGGACAGGGATGCACCCCTCCACTTT,CASSQSRDRDAPLHF
TRBV25-1,few,TRBJ1-1,.,TGTGCCAGCAGTGCGGACTGGAAGAACACTGAAGCTTTCTTT,CASSADWKNTEAFF
TRBV10-1,.,TRBJ2-7,.,TGCGCCAGCAGTGAGAACCCAGCCTACGAGCAGTACTTC,CASSENPAYEQYF